This passage covers 31 T cell receptor beta chains from one sample sequenced in a study of control samples from healthy donors and cancer patients. TCRdb's table, derived via immunoSEQ multiplex PCR, lists solely in-frame clones and lacks some. The sample holds 130,000 or so clones, 75% to 95% seen once. Specimen: blood. The receptor set was obtained from a man in his late teens or twenties in good health.

The rearrangement joins TRBV5-1 to TRBJ2-3; D unresolved. The CDR3 has 12 amino acids. Per the germline V gene, CDR1 is SGHRS and CDR2 is YFSETQ. The V end was cut by 5 bases, the J end by 1 base, with 5 bases between. The CDR3: CASRARTDTQYF. In DNA, the CDR3 is TGCGCCAGCAGGGCCCGCACAGATACGCAGTATTTT.

This chain uses TRBV7-6 with TRBJ1-5; D is perhaps TRBD1 (5 bases). CDR1 and CDR2 (germline): SGHVS, FNYEAQ. CDR3 length: 14 amino acids. Trimming took 0 bases from V and 7 from J, leaving 10 bases between them. The CDR3 loop is CASSLAGGNQPQHF. The CDR3 coding sequence is TGTGCCAGCAGCTTAGCGGGGGGGAACCAGCCCCAGCATTTT. The complete variable domain, with remaining parts taken from reference TRBV7-6 and TRBJ1-5, reads GAGVSQSPRYKVTKRGQDVALRCDPISGHVSLYWYRQALGQGPEFLTYFNYEAQQDKSGLPNDRFSAERPEGSISTLTIQRTEQRDSAMYRCASSLAGGNQPQHFGDGTRLSIL.

CDR3 in DNA: TGTGCCAGCAGTGACAGTTTGCGAAACACTGAAGCTTTCTTT. It yields the protein CASSDSLRNTEAFF. V usage is TRBV2 and J usage is TRBJ1-1; D unclear. Looked up from germline, CDR1 is SNHLY and CDR2 is FYNNEI. This CDR3 is 14 amino acids long. With 3 bases removed from V and 2 bases from J, the gap between germline ends came to 10 bases.

The chain is built from TRBV11-2 and TRBJ2-5; 13 bases fit TRBD2. This CDR3 is 16 amino acids long. The V gene end was trimmed by 3 bases and the J gene end by 0 bases; junction bases not matched to a gene: 1. Germline CDR1 is SGHAT and CDR2 is FQNNGV. The CDR3: CASSFGTSGDQETQYF. CDR3 in DNA: TGTGCCAGCAGCTTCGGGACTAGCGGGGACCAAGAGACCCAGTACTTC.

This sequence joins TRBV7-9 and TRBJ1-4; D unclear. Germline CDR1 and CDR2: SEHNR and FQNEAQ (reference sequence). This CDR3 region has 14 residues. Trimming stripped 3 bases from V and 4 bases from J, with 9 bases between. In DNA, the CDR3 is TGTGCCAGCAGCTTGAGGCAGAGTAATGAAAAACTGTTTTTT. It codes for CASSLRQSNEKLFF.

This chain joins TRBV7-9 and TRBJ1-2; possibly TRBD1 for D (6 bases). The germline CDR1 and CDR2 sequences are SEHNR and FQNEAQ (reference sequence). V lost 1 base to trimming and J lost 4 bases, with 10 bases between them. The CDR3 is made up of 14 amino acids. The CDR3 nucleotides read TGTGCCAGCAGCTTAGAAACAGGGTCCTATGGCTACACCTTC. Its translation: CASSLETGSYGYTF.

V and J are TRBV7-2 and TRBJ1-2, with 11 bases that match TRBD1. This CDR3 is 16 amino acids long. The germline V gene has CDR1 SGHTA and CDR2 FQGNSA. After removal of 5 bases from V and 4 bases from J, the junction contained 9 bases not matched to a gene. Written as DNA, the CDR3 is TGTGCCAGCAGCAGGGACAGGGGGAGGAGGAGCTATGGCTACACCTTC. It encodes CASSRDRGRRSYGYTF. Using reference TRBV7-2 and TRBJ1-2 for the parts outside the CDR3, the full variable domain is GAGVSQSPSNKVTEKGKDVELRCDPISGHTALYWYRQSLGQGLEFLIYFQGNSAPDKSGLPSDRFSAERTGGSVSTLTIQRTQQEDSAVYLCASSRDRGRRSYGYTFGSGTRLTVV.

As DNA, the CDR3 is TGTGCCAGCAGCTTCAGGATCCGGGACAGGGGAAACGAGCAGTACTTC. Its translation is CASSFRIRDRGNEQYF. This sequence joins TRBV7-2 and TRBJ2-7, with 10 bases fitting TRBD1. Germline assignment: CDR1 SGHTA and CDR2 FQGNSA. This CDR3 is 16 amino acids long. Germline trimming cut 3 bases from V and 5 bases from J; bases unmatched to any gene: 10.

This clone was picked up one time. The chain uses TRBV7-3 and TRBJ1-2, with a tentative D call TRBD1 (6 bases). This CDR3 is 13 amino acids long. Germline V gene sequence: CDR1 SGHTA, CDR2 FQGTGA. Trimming removed 5 bases from V and 4 bases from J, with 11 bases in between. CDR3 sequence (DNA): TGTGCCAGCAGCCCGACGGGGGCCTATGGCTACACCTTC. Amino acid sequence: CASSPTGAYGYTF.

The rearrangement links TRBV4-3 to TRBJ2-6, with D possibly called TRBD1 or TRBD2 (5 bases each). CDR1 LGHNA and CDR2 YSLEER come from the germline V gene. Deletions cut 0 bases from V and 0 bases from J, with 15 bases between. This CDR3 comprises 19 residues. Written as DNA, the CDR3 is TGCGCCAGCAGCCAAGAGTCATGGCGAGGGACCTCTGGGGCCAACGTCCTGACTTTC. This codes for CASSQESWRGTSGANVLTF.

The chain employs TRBV30 and TRBJ1-2, with D perhaps TRBD1 (5 bases). The CDR3 has 15 amino acids. CDR1 is GTSNPN, CDR2 SVGIG, per germline (reference sequence). The V and J ends lost 3 bases and 5 bases respectively, with 19 bases between them. The CDR3 DNA reads as TGTGCCTGGAGCGCACTCTCAGGGTTGGGGTATGGCTACACCTTC. This encodes CAWSALSGLGYGYTF. The whole variable domain, filled in from reference TRBV30 and TRBJ1-2, reads SQTIHQWPATLVQPVGSPLSLECTVEGTSNPNLYWYRQAAGRGLQLLFYSVGIGQISSEVPQNLSASRPQDRQFILSSKKLLLSDSGFYLCAWSALSGLGYGYTFGSGTRLTVV.

The rearrangement joins TRBV20-1 to TRBJ1-1, with D unresolved. CDR1 is DFQATT, CDR2 SNEGSKA, per germline (reference sequence). CDR3 size: 14 residues. Between the trimmed V and J ends, which lost 3 bases and 0 bases, there was a span of 11 bases. The CDR3, as DNA: TGCAGTGCTAGTACGACTGTCATGAACACTGAAGCTTTCTTT. Translated, it gives CSASTTVMNTEAFF.

V usage is TRBV5-1 and J usage is TRBJ1-6, with TRBD1 as a possible D gene (5 bases). Germline loops: CDR1 SGHRS, CDR2 YFSETQ. The CDR3 is 14 residues long. The V and J ends lost 5 bases and 8 bases respectively, with 14 bases between them. CDR3 loop: CASRRGPADSPLHF. CDR3 in DNA: TGCGCCAGCAGGCGGGGACCGGCGGATTCACCCCTCCACTTT.

The V call is TRBV9, the J call TRBJ1-4; D not certain. The germline V and J ends were trimmed by 4 bases and 3 bases, with 10 bases remaining between them. This CDR3 has 14 amino acids. Germline V gene data show CDR1 as SGDLS and CDR2 as YYNGEE. CDR3 region: CASSLKGSNEKLFF. CDR3 nucleotide sequence: TGTGCCAGCAGCCTTAAAGGATCTAATGAAAAACTGTTTTTT.

The rearrangement links TRBV6-1 to TRBJ1-3; maybe TRBD1 (5 bases). Trimming shortened V by 4 bases and J by 0 bases, and 13 bases separated the two germline ends. Germline V CDR1 and CDR2: MNHNS, SASEGT. The CDR3 has 16 amino acids. CDR3 loop: CASSGRDGGSGNTIYF. The CDR3 DNA reads TGTGCCAGCAGTGGGAGGGACGGCGGCTCTGGAAACACCATATATTTT.

V and J are TRBV4-1 and TRBJ1-4; no definite D call. CDR1 is MGHRA, CDR2 YSYEKL, per germline. V lost 4 bases and J lost 0, with 9 bases in between. This CDR3 has 15 amino acids. This CDR3 is CASSPSDATNEKLFF. CDR3 coding DNA: TGCGCCAGCAGCCCCTCAGACGCAACTAATGAAAAACTGTTTTTT.

The chain employs TRBV3-1 (or the pseudogene TRBV3-2) and TRBJ2-2; D is possibly TRBD2 (5 bases). Germline V gene data show CDR1 as LGHDT and CDR2 as YNNKEL (reference sequence). V was shortened by 3 bases and J by 3 bases, with 14 bases between the two germline ends. This CDR3 region has 16 residues. CDR3 amino acids: CASSHTGLLHTGELFF. The CDR3 DNA reads TGTGCCAGCAGCCATACCGGACTGCTACACACCGGGGAGCTGTTTTTT.

The chain couples TRBV6-5 to TRBJ1-2; the D gene is possibly TRBD1 (5 bases). Trimming cost V 0 bases and J 8 bases, with 16 bases left between them. This CDR3 spans 15 amino acids. Per the germline V gene, CDR1 is MNHEY and CDR2 is SVGAGI. The CDR3 DNA is TGTGCCAGCAGTTACTCTTTAGGGGAGGGTGCCGGCTACACCTTC. This codes for CASSYSLGEGAGYTF.

The chain is built from TRBV19 and TRBJ1-2; TRBD1 matches at 10 bases. Losses at the gene ends were 4 bases for V and 12 bases for J; bases not matched to a gene: 5. This CDR3 is 12 amino acids long. The germline V gene encodes CDR1 LNHDA and CDR2 SQIVND (reference sequence). The CDR3 here is CASSTRTGGDTF. As DNA, the CDR3 is TGTGCCAGTAGTACCCGGACAGGGGGGGACACCTTC.

This chain links TRBV19 with TRBJ2-6; D is unclear. Germline CDR1 and CDR2: LNHDA and SQIVND (reference sequence). The ends were cut back, 3 bases at V and 0 bases at J, with 9 bases in the middle. The length of the CDR3 is 16 residues. This CDR3 is CASSINGISGANVLTF. The DNA for the CDR3 is TGTGCCAGTAGTATCAACGGTATCTCTGGGGCCAACGTCCTGACTTTC.

This chain uses TRBV11-3 with TRBJ1-3; D is possibly TRBD1 (5 bases). The CDR3 sequence is 14 residues long. Trimming took off 3 bases at V and 2 bases at J, with 8 bases between the two ends. CDR1 is SGHNT, CDR2 YENEEA, per germline. CDR3 protein: CASSLAGTGNTIYF. DNA of the CDR3: TGTGCCAGCAGCTTGGCAGGGACTGGAAACACCATATATTTT. The full variable domain, completed using reference TRBV11-3 and TRBJ1-3, is EAGVVQSPRYKIIEKKQPVAFWCNPISGHNTLYWYLQNLGQGPELLIRYENEEAVDDSQLPKDRFSAERLKGVDSTLKIQPAELGDSAVYLCASSLAGTGNTIYFGEGSWLTVV.

This sequence joins TRBV10-3 and TRBJ2-7; tentatively, D is TRBD2 (7 bases). The V and J ends lost 0 bases and 6 bases respectively, with 21 bases between them. Germline V lookup: CDR1 ENHRY, CDR2 SYGVKD. This CDR3 has 17 amino acids. The CDR3 DNA follows: TGTGCCATCAGTGAGTCGAAAGGTAGGGGGGGGCAGATCGAGCAGTACTTC. Its translation: CAISESKGRGGQIEQYF.

The chain is built from TRBV7-9 and TRBJ1-5; the D gene is possibly TRBD1 (5 bases). Germline loops: CDR1 SEHNR, CDR2 FQNEAQ (reference sequence). Trimming cost V 5 bases and J 1 base, with 6 bases left between them. The length of the CDR3 is 13 residues. CDR3 in DNA: TGTGCCAGCAGCCGGGACAGCAATCAGCCCCAGCATTTT. Residues: CASSRDSNQPQHF.

The chain links TRBV10-3 to TRBJ2-5; the D is unclear. The CDR3 is 12 amino acids. CDR1 ENHRY and CDR2 SYGVKD come from the germline V gene. The V end lost 5 bases, the J end lost 3 bases, and 7 bases lay between the germline ends. The CDR3 sequence: CAISKAEETQYF. The DNA for the CDR3 is TGTGCCATCAGTAAGGCAGAAGAGACCCAGTACTTC.

The genes are TRBV18 and TRBJ1-2; D gene ambiguous. The CDR3 consists of 11 residues. The germline CDR1 and CDR2 sequences are KGHSH and LQKENI. V was pared by 5 bases and J by 8 bases, with 9 bases between. This CDR3 reads CASSAREGYTF. The CDR3 bases are TGTGCCAGCTCAGCGCGGGAAGGCTACACCTTC.

The rearrangement joins TRBV11-2 to TRBJ2-7, with D maybe TRBD1 (6 bases). The V gene lost 5 bases and the J gene lost 0 bases, with 11 bases spanning the gap. The V gene's germline CDR1 is SGHAT and CDR2 FQNNGV. This CDR3 has 14 amino acids. CDR3 DNA: TGTGCCAGCAGCAGATCAGGGGTCTCCTACGAGCAGTACTTC. This gives the protein CASSRSGVSYEQYF.

The rearrangement links TRBV2 to TRBJ1-1; D perhaps matches TRBD1 (5 bases). This CDR3 spans 15 amino acids. V was pared by 4 bases and J by 5 bases, with 17 bases between. From germline, CDR1 is SNHLY and CDR2 FYNNEI. This CDR3 reads CASSVGRGPETEAFF. The DNA of the CDR3 is TGTGCCAGCAGTGTCGGACGGGGCCCGGAGACTGAAGCTTTCTTT.

V is TRBV5-6 and J is TRBJ1-2; TRBD1 is a possible D gene (5 bases). The CDR3 runs 13 residues. Trimming stripped 1 base from V and 6 bases from J, with 10 bases between. From germline, CDR1 is SGHDT and CDR2 YYEEEE. The CDR3 sequence is CASSLQGEDGYTF. CDR3 in DNA: TGTGCCAGCAGCTTGCAAGGGGAAGATGGCTACACCTTC.

This sequence joins TRBV10-3 and TRBJ2-3, with D perhaps assigned TRBD1 or TRBD2 (6 bases each). The ends were cut back, 11 bases at V and 2 bases at J, with 20 bases in the middle. CDR3 length: 15 residues. Germline CDR1 reads ENHRY; CDR2 reads SYGVKD. CDR3 DNA: TGTGCCGTCGCACGGGGGCCTTTTCCCACAGATACGCAGTATTTT. Protein product: CAVARGPFPTDTQYF.

V gene TRBV6-2 or TRBV6-3 combines with J gene TRBJ2-3; 7 bases are a match to TRBD1. This CDR3 has 13 residues. CDR1 and CDR2 (germline): MNHEY, SVGEGT. Losses at the gene ends were 6 bases for V and 6 bases for J; bases not matched to a gene: 6. DNA of the CDR3: TGTGCCAGCAGCTTGGGGACAGTCGATACGCAGTATTTT. This encodes CASSLGTVDTQYF.

As DNA, the CDR3 is TGTGCCAGCAGTTTCGGCTCCTACAATGAGCAGTTCTTC. It codes for CASSFGSYNEQFF. The V gene is TRBV12-3 or TRBV12-4, the J gene TRBJ2-1; D is unclear. The CDR3 is 13 residues long. V lost 3 bases to trimming and J lost 0 bases, with 3 bases between them.